The clone carrying this T cell receptor beta chain was seen at least ten times. Its antigen is as yet unknown. This record comes from a study of neurological immune-mediated disorders. Study outcomes and limitations: HTLV-1-associated myelopathy had the most TCR clonal expansion, and multiple sclerosis had the least, less than healthy controls. None of the CDR3 amino acid sequences of expanded clones recurred across subjects, suggesting private repertoires in all groups.

Germline V lookup: CDR1 LGHNA, CDR2 YSLEER. The CDR3 runs 15 residues. The V and J ends lost 4 bases and 7 bases, in that order; junction bases with no gene match: 10. Via MiXCR, TCRdb re-called the 5' RACE reads, giving one row per CDR3 protein. This table holds about 48,000 distinct CDR3 sequences, 10% found once. The sample consisted of PBMCs. This clonotype was sampled from a woman in her forties with HTLV-1-associated myelopathy (HAM/TSP). The chain combines TRBV4-3 with TRBJ2-4; TRBD2 matches 7 bases. The CDR3, as DNA: TGCGCCAGCAGCCCCGCTGGGCAGCGGGGCAACATTCAGTACTTC. It is translated as CASSPAGQRGNIQYF.